Listed here are 12 T cell receptor beta chains from one sample, sequenced in a study of blood T cell repertoires in COVID-19. TCRdb keeps only in-frame clones here, not all; method: immunoSEQ multiplex PCR. Among 350,000 to 400,000 clones listed, roughly 90% were seen once. What was sequenced was peripheral blood. Receptors originate from a woman in her twenties or thirties with COVID-19, enrolled during active disease.

The V call is TRBV5-1, the J call TRBJ1-1; 8 nucleotides agree with TRBD1. This CDR3 has 16 residues. The junction had 8 bases not matched to a gene; V was cut back by 4 bases and J by 0 bases. Germline V gene lookup returns CDR1 SGHRS and CDR2 YFSETQ. CDR3 in DNA: TGCGCCAGCAGCACGGACAGGGCGATCATGAACACTGAAGCTTTCTTT. It is translated as CASSTDRAIMNTEAFF.

V gene TRBV7-8 combines with J gene TRBJ2-5; D might be TRBD2 (5 bases). CDR1 and CDR2 (germline): SGHVS, FQNEAQ. CDR3 length: 16 amino acids. Trimming took off 6 bases at V and 7 bases at J, with 24 bases between the two ends. Written as DNA, the CDR3 is TGTGCCAGCAGTCCCTCGAGAGCAGCTCGTCGGGGGACCCAGTACTTC. Translating gives CASSPSRAARRGTQYF.

The chain is built from TRBV5-7 and TRBJ1-6; D may be TRBD1 (5 bases). TRBV5-7 is an ORF for which the function is uncertain. V was clipped by 4 bases and J by 13 bases, with 21 bases between them. This CDR3 is 15 amino acids long. The CDR3 region is CASSRVFAGGWPLHF. In nucleotides, the CDR3 is TGTGCCAGCAGCAGGGTTTTTGCGGGGGGTTGGCCCCTCCACTTT.

V is TRBV7-9 and J is TRBJ2-2; D might be TRBD1 (6 bases). Germline V gene sequence: CDR1 SEHNR, CDR2 FQNEAQ (reference sequence). V lost 2 bases, J lost 4 bases, and 11 bases lay in between. The CDR3 has 15 amino acids. In DNA form, the CDR3 reads TGTGCCAGCAGCTTATACAGGGACGTCACCGGGGAGCTGTTTTTT. Protein: CASSLYRDVTGELFF.

The V call is TRBV5-6, the J call TRBJ1-2, with 12 bases identical to TRBD1. CDR3 length: 16 amino acids. V lost 4 bases to trimming and J lost 7 bases; unmatched junction nucleotides: 11. Looked up from germline, CDR1 is SGHDT and CDR2 is YYEEEE. CDR3 region: CASSKTGTGGGPGYTF. CDR3 bases: TGTGCCAGCAGCAAAACCGGGACAGGGGGCGGACCTGGCTACACCTTC.

The chain joins TRBV2 to TRBJ2-1; TRBD2 aligns across 7 bases. This CDR3 is built from 12 residues. The germline V gene has CDR1 SNHLY and CDR2 FYNNEI. Trimming took 4 bases from V and 6 from J; bases not matched to a gene: 0. The CDR3 protein is CASSASGNEQFF. As DNA, the CDR3 is TGTGCCAGCAGTGCTAGCGGCAATGAGCAGTTCTTC.

This chain links TRBV29-1 with TRBJ1-2; 10 bases are a match to TRBD1. V trimming: 3 bases; J trimming: 8 bases; junction bases outside the gene matches: 6. Germline V lookup: CDR1 SQVTM, CDR2 ANQGSEA. This CDR3 has 13 residues. This CDR3 reads CSVDSGTGDGYTF. CDR3 DNA: TGCAGCGTTGACTCCGGGACAGGGGACGGCTACACCTTC.

J is TRBJ2-3 and V is TRBV9; 8 bases are shared with TRBD2. With 4 bases clipped from V and 5 bases from J, the junction kept 12 bases outside the gene matches. CDR3 length: 16 residues. Per the germline V gene, CDR1 is SGDLS and CDR2 is YYNGEE. The CDR3 DNA sequence: TGTGCCAGCAGCTCCCCGGGAGGGGGTAATGGAGATACGCAGTATTTT. Amino acid sequence: CASSSPGGGNGDTQYF.

The CDR3 nucleotides are TGTGCCTGGAGTGTGTGGAGACAGGTTAACACTGAAGCTTTCTTT. Translating gives CAWSVWRQVNTEAFF. The chain is built from TRBV30 and TRBJ1-1, with a weak D call TRBD1 (6 bases). Germline CDR1 reads GTSNPN; CDR2 reads SVGIG (reference sequence). This CDR3 region has 15 residues. Trimming stripped 0 bases from V and 2 bases from J, with 13 bases between.

The V call is TRBV6-5, the J call TRBJ1-3; D is ambiguous. The germline V gene encodes CDR1 MNHEY and CDR2 SVGAGI. V lost 0 bases, J lost 0 bases, and 6 bases lay in between. The CDR3 consists of 15 residues. CDR3 in amino acids: CASSYSLGSGNTIYF. In DNA, the CDR3 is TGTGCCAGCAGTTACTCGCTCGGCTCTGGAAACACCATATATTTT.

This clone was counted once. This sequence joins TRBV2 and TRBJ1-1, with 7 bases matching TRBD1. The germline V gene encodes CDR1 SNHLY and CDR2 FYNNEI. CDR3 length: 15 residues. J gave up 4 bases and V 6 bases, and 11 bases lay outside the gene matches. This CDR3 reads CASSQTGSGVTEAFF. The CDR3 DNA follows: TGTGCCAGCAGCCAGACAGGGTCGGGGGTCACTGAAGCTTTCTTT.

This chain uses TRBV7-8 with TRBJ2-3; the D is unclear. Germline V gives CDR1 SGHVS, CDR2 FQNEAQ. The ends were cut back, 0 bases at V and 6 bases at J, with 4 bases in the middle. The CDR3 has 12 amino acids. The CDR3 coding sequence is TGTGCCAGCAGCTTAGCCCTCGATACGCAGTATTTT. Encoded protein: CASSLALDTQYF.